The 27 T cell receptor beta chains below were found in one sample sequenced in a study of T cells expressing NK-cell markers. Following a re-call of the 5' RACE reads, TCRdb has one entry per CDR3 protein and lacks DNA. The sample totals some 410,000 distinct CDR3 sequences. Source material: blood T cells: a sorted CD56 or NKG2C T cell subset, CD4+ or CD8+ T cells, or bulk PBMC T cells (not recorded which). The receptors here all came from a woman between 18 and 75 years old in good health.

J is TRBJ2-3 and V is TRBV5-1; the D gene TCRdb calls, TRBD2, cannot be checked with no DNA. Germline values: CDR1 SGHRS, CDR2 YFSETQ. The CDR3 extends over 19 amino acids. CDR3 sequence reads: CASSLASGLAGGSTDTQYF.

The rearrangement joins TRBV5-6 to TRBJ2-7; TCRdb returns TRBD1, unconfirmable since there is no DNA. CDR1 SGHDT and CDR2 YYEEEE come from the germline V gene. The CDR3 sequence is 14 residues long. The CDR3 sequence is CASSVEGTLYEQYF.

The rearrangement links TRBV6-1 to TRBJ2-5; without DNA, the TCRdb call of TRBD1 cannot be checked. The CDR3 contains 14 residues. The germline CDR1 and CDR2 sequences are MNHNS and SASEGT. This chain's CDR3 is CASSTLRTGVTQYF.

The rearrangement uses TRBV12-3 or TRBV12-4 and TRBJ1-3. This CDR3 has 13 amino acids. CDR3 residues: CASSFGRRNTIYF.

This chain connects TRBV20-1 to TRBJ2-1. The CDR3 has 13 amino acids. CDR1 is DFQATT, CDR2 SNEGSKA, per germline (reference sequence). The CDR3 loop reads CSARSEPHNEQFF.

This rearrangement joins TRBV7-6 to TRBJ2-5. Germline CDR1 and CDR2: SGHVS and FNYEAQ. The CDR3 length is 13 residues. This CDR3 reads CASSFSILETQYF.

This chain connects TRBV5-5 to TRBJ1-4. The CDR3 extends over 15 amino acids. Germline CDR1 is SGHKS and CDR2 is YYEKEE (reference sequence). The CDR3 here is CASSLARRANEKLFF.

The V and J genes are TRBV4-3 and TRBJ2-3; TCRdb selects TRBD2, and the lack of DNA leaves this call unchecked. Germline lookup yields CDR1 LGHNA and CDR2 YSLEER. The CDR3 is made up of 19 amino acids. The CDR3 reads CASSQDPKGAGGQVDTQYF.

The CDR3 is CASGGTGGEEKLFF. The chain recombines TRBV25-1 with TRBJ1-4; as DNA is missing, the TRBD1 call by TCRdb cannot be tested. In germline, CDR1 is MGHDK, CDR2 SYGVNS. This CDR3 comprises 14 residues. The full variable domain, rest sourced from reference TRBV25-1 and TRBJ1-4, is EADIYQTPRYLVIGTGKKITLECSQTMGHDKMYWYQQDPGMELHLIHYSYGVNSTEKGDLSSESTVSRIRTEHFPLTLESARPSHTSQYLCASGGTGGEEKLFFGSGTQLSVL.

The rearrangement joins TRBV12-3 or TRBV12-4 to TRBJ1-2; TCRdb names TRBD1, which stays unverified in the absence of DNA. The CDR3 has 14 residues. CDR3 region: CASSFGPLGYGYTF.

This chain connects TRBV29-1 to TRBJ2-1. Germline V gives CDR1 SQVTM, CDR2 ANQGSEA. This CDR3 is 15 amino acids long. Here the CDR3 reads CSVAGHLLFSNEQFF.

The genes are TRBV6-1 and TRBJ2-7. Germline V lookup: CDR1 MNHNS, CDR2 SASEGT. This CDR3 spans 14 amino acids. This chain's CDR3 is CASSEEAGPYEQYF.

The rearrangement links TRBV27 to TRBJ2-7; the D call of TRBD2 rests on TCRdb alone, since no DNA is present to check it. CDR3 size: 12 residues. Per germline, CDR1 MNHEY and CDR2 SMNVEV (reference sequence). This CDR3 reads CASTSLRNEQYF.

The CDR3 sequence is CASSLSVGGRDTQYF. The chain joins TRBV11-2 to TRBJ2-3. The V gene's germline CDR1 is SGHAT and CDR2 FQNNGV. The CDR3 is 15 residues long.

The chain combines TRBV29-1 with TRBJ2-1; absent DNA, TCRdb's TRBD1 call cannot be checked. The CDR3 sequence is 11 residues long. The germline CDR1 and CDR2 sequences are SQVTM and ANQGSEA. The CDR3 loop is CSIGRGDQQFF.

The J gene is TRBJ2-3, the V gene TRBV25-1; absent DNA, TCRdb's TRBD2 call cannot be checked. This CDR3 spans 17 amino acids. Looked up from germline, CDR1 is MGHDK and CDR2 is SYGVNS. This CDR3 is CASSGPMTPPSTDTQYF. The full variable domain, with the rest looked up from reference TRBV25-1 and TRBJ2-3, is EADIYQTPRYLVIGTGKKITLECSQTMGHDKMYWYQQDPGMELHLIHYSYGVNSTEKGDLSSESTVSRIRTEHFPLTLESARPSHTSQYLCASSGPMTPPSTDTQYFGPGTRLTVL.

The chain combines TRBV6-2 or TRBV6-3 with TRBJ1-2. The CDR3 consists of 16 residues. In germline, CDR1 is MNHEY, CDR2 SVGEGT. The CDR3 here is CASSYSRGSTNYGYTF.

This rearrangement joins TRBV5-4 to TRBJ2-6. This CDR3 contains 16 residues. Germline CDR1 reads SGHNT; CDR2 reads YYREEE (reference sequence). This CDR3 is CASSLPTVSGANVLTF.

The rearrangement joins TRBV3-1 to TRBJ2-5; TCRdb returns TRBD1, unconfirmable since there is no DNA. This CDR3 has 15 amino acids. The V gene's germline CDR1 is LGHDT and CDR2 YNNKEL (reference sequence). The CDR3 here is CASSQDGDYQETQYF.

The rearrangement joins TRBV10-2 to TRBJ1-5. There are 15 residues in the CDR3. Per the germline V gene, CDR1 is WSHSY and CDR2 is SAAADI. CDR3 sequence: CASSEAGTEVQPQHF.

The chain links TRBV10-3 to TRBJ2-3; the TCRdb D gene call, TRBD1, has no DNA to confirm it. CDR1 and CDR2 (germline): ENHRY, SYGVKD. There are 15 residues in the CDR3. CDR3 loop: CAISEWRGNTDTQYF.

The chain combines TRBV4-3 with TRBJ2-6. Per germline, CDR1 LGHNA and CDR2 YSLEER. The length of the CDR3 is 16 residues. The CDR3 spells CASSQDMSSGANVLTF.

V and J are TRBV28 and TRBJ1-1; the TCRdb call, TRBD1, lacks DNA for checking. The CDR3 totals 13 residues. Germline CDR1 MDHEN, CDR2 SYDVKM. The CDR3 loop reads CASSTPGTGEAFF.

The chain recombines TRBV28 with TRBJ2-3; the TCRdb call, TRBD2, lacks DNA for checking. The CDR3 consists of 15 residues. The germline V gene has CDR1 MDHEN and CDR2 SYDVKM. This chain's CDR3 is CASSPTSPSWDTQYF.

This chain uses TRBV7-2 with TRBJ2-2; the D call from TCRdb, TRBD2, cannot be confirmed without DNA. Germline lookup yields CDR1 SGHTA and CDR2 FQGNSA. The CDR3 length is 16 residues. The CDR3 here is CASNNVAGSNTGELFF.

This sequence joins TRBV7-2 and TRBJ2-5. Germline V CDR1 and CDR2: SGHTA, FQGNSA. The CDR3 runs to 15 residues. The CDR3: CASSLLGWTATAQYF.

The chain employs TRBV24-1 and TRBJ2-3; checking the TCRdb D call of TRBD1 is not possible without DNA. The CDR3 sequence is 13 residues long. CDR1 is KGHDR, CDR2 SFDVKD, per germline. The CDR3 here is CATSTPPGSTQYF.